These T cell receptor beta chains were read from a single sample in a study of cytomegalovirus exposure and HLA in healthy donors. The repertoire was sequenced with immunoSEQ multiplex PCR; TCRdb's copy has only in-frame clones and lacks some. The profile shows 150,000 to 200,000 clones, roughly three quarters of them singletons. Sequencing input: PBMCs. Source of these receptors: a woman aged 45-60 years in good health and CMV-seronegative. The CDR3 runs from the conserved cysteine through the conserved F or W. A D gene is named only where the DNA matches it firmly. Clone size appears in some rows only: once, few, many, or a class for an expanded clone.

CDR3: CASSLSTGGLGTEAFF
DNA: TGTGCCAGCAGTTTATCCACAGGGGGCTTGGGGACTGAAGCTTTCTTT
V: TRBV28
D: TRBD1
J: TRBJ1-1
size: NA

CDR3: CASSRPRGRALEANVLTF
DNA: TGTGCCAGCAGCCGCCCTAGGGGCAGGGCGCTTGAGGCCAACGTCCTGACTTTC
V: TRBV7-9
D: NA
J: TRBJ2-6
size: once

CDR3: CASSPRTGRVSKGNQPQHF
DNA: TGTGCCAGCAGTCCCCGGACAGGAAGGGTCTCTAAAGGCAATCAGCCCCAGCATTTT
V: TRBV27
D: TRBD1
J: TRBJ1-5
size: NA

CDR3: CASSLTPSPYEQYF
DNA: TGTGCCAGCAGTTTAACGCCAAGCCCCTACGAGCAGTACTTC
V: TRBV28
D: NA
J: TRBJ2-7
size: NA

CDR3: CASSFDRFRQETQYF
DNA: TGTGCCAGCAGCTTCGACAGGTTTCGGCAAGAGACCCAGTACTTC
V: TRBV7-2
D: NA
J: TRBJ2-5
size: NA

CDR3: CASSDSTANTYNEQFF
DNA: TGTGCCAGCAGTGACTCGACAGCTAATACCTACAATGAGCAGTTCTTC
V: TRBV6-4
D: NA
J: TRBJ2-1
size: NA

CDR3: CSVGQPGTEAFF
DNA: TGCAGCGTTGGACAGCCCGGCACTGAAGCTTTCTTT
V: TRBV29-1
D: NA
J: TRBJ1-1
size: NA

CDR3: CASSPGTGGREQYF
DNA: TGCGCCAGCAGCCCCGGGACAGGGGGCCGTGAGCAGTACTTC
V: TRBV4-3
D: TRBD1
J: TRBJ2-7
size: NA

CDR3: CASAGVEFADTEAFF
DNA: TGTGCCAGCGCAGGTGTAGAGTTCGCAGACACTGAAGCTTTCTTT
V: TRBV9
D: NA
J: TRBJ1-1
size: NA

CDR3: CASSISPSSGANVLTF
DNA: TGTGCCAGTAGTATCTCCCCGAGCTCTGGGGCCAACGTCCTGACTTTC
V: TRBV19
D: NA
J: TRBJ2-6
size: NA

CDR3: CASSPPSFLDNTEAFF
DNA: TGTGCCAGCAGCCCGCCCTCATTCTTAGATAACACTGAAGCTTTCTTT
V: TRBV11-2
D: NA
J: TRBJ1-1
size: once

CDR3: CASRPGLARSYEQYF
DNA: TGTGCCAGCAGACCCGGACTAGCGAGATCCTACGAGCAGTACTTC
V: TRBV6-5
D: TRBD2
J: TRBJ2-7
size: NA

CDR3: CASSLSSYSNQPQHF
DNA: TGTGCCAGCAGTTTGAGTTCATATAGCAATCAGCCCCAGCATTTT
V: TRBV27
D: NA
J: TRBJ1-5
size: NA

CDR3: CASSVGGQQGGDTQYF
DNA: TGTGCCAGCAGCGTAGGAGGTCAACAGGGAGGGGATACGCAGTATTTT
V: TRBV9
D: NA
J: TRBJ2-3
size: NA

CDR3: CASSQSGGLVEKLFF
DNA: TGTGCCAGCAGTCAGTCAGGGGGGTTGGTTGAAAAACTGTTTTTT
V: TRBV27
D: TRBD1
J: TRBJ1-4
size: NA

CDR3: CASSLGPGGGIYEQYF
DNA: TGTGCCAGCAGCTTAGGGCCAGGGGGCGGCATCTACGAGCAGTACTTC
V: TRBV7-2
D: TRBD1
J: TRBJ2-7
size: NA

CDR3: CASSPWTSGSYEQYF
DNA: TGTGCCAGCAGCCCCTGGACTAGCGGGAGCTACGAGCAGTACTTC
V: TRBV12-1
D: NA
J: TRBJ2-7
size: NA

CDR3: CASSVDPVMNTEAFF
DNA: TGTGCCAGCAGCGTAGACCCGGTCATGAACACTGAAGCTTTCTTT
V: TRBV9
D: NA
J: TRBJ1-1
size: NA

CDR3: CASSIRPSGTMSPAFF
DNA: TGTGCCAGCAGTATTAGACCTTCCGGGACAATGTCGCCTGCTTTCTTT
V: TRBV27
D: NA
J: TRBJ1-1
size: NA

CDR3: CASRTGLAALRGTQYF
DNA: TGTGCCAGCCGCACGGGACTAGCGGCGCTCCGGGGAACGCAGTATTTT
V: TRBV19
D: TRBD2
J: TRBJ2-3
size: NA

CDR3: CASSPSTDYEQYF
DNA: TGTGCCAGCAGCCCTTCGACAGATTACGAGCAGTACTTC
V: TRBV7-9
D: NA
J: TRBJ2-7
size: NA

CDR3: CASSFRLSGANVLTF
DNA: TGTGCCAGCAGTTTTAGATTGTCTGGGGCCAACGTCCTGACTTTC
V: TRBV6-5
D: NA
J: TRBJ2-6
size: NA

CDR3: CASQVNTEAFF
DNA: TGTGCCAGTCAGGTGAACACTGAAGCTTTCTTT
V: TRBV6-5
D: NA
J: TRBJ1-1
size: few

CDR3: CASSSPGQGRPEAFF
DNA: TGTGCCAGCAGTTCCCCGGGACAGGGGAGGCCTGAAGCTTTCTTT
V: TRBV28
D: TRBD1
J: TRBJ1-1
size: few

CDR3: CASQTTGVVYEQYF
DNA: TGTGCCAGCCAAACAACAGGGGTGGTCTACGAGCAGTACTTC
V: TRBV6-1
D: TRBD1
J: TRBJ2-7
size: NA

CDR3: CASSGGGWTEQFF
DNA: TGCGCCAGCAGCGGGGGAGGGTGGACTGAGCAGTTCTTC
V: TRBV5-1
D: TRBD2
J: TRBJ2-1
size: NA

CDR3: CASSPLTGTGGADQPQHF
DNA: TGTGCCAGCTCACCACTAACCGGGACAGGGGGCGCCGATCAGCCCCAGCATTTT
V: TRBV18
D: TRBD1
J: TRBJ1-5
size: NA

CDR3: CASSLSTGGNSPLHF
DNA: TGTGCCAGCAGCTTGTCGACAGGGGGGAATTCACCCCTCCACTTT
V: TRBV11-1
D: TRBD1
J: TRBJ1-6
size: NA

CDR3: CASSPQGAGGYTF
DNA: TGTGCCAGTAGCCCACAGGGGGCGGGAGGCTACACCTTC
V: TRBV19
D: TRBD1
J: TRBJ1-2
size: NA

CDR3: CAISGSGGYQYEQYF
DNA: TGTGCCATCAGTGGAAGCGGGGGGTACCAGTACGAGCAGTACTTC
V: TRBV10-3
D: TRBD2
J: TRBJ2-7
size: few

CDR3: CASSLMTSGLRAQYF
DNA: TGTGCCAGCAGCCTTATGACTAGCGGTCTTAGGGCGCAGTATTTT
V: TRBV7-2
D: TRBD2
J: TRBJ2-3
size: NA

CDR3: CASSQGPAGYTF
DNA: TGTGCCAGCAGCCAGGGGCCCGCCGGCTACACCTTC
V: TRBV9
D: NA
J: TRBJ1-2
size: NA

CDR3: CASSYEARETQYF
DNA: TGTGCCAGCAGTTATGAGGCACGAGAGACCCAGTACTTC
V: TRBV6-5
D: NA
J: TRBJ2-5
size: NA

CDR3: CASSLGTSSTDTQYF
DNA: TGTGCCAGCAGCCTCGGGACTAGTAGCACAGATACGCAGTATTTT
V: TRBV4-2
D: TRBD2
J: TRBJ2-3
size: NA